This T cell receptor beta chain was identified during a study of cytomegalovirus exposure and HLA in healthy donors. The PCR used 60 Vbeta and 13 Jbeta primers. In the authors' workflow: A later analysis counted about 80 million unique TCR beta chains, some 11 million shared. Some clones are missing from TCRdb's copy, which holds only in-frame ones; the method was immunoSEQ multiplex PCR. V and J calls and clone size follow that table, whereas D and trimming were derived from the DNA. The ten top clones account for approximately 4.3%, within a sample of about 79,000 clones. In the case of this clone: Its antigen remains unidentified.

General study results and limits: Cytomegalovirus association was assigned to over 150 TCR beta chains.

The germline gives CDR1 SNHLY, CDR2 FYNNEI. The V and J ends lost 7 bases and 7 bases, in that order; junction bases with no gene match: 12. This CDR3 contains 15 residues. This sequence joins TRBV2 and TRBJ2-7; 11 bases map to TRBD2. This receptor was identified in a man younger than 40 in good health and CMV-seronegative. Specimen: PBMCs. The CDR3 DNA reads as TGTGCCAGCATTTACGGGACTAGCGGATTCGTTGAGCAGTACTTC. Residues: CASIYGTSGFVEQYF.